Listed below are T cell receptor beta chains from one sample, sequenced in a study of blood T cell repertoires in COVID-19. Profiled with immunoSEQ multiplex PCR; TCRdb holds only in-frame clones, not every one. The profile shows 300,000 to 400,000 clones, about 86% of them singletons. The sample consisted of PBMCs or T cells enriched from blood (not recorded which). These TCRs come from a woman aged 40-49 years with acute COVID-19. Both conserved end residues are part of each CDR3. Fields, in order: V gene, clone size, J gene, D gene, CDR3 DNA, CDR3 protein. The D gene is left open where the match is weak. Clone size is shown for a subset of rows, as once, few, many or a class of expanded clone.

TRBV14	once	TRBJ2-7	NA	TGTGCCAGCAGCCAAGTTTGGCAGACCTACGAGCAGTACTTC	CASSQVWQTYEQYF
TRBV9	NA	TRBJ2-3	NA	TGTGCCAGCAGCACCCGAACTCCGGGACTACCCAGGGGCGATACGCAGTATTTT	CASSTRTPGLPRGDTQYF
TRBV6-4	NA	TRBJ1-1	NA	TGTGCCAGCTCCGAACAGGGTGGTAACACTGAAGCTTTCTTT	CASSEQGGNTEAFF
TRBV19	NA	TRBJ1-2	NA	TGTGCCAGTAGTATTTCTTCCCTCGTCCGCGGGTCCTATGGCTACACCTTC	CASSISSLVRGSYGYTF
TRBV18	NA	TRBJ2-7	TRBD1	TGTGCCAGCTCACCGGGACAGTCTAGCTCCTACGAGCAGTACTTC	CASSPGQSSSYEQYF
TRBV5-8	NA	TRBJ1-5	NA	TGTGCCAGCAGCTTGGGGCCGTATAGCAATCAGCCCCAGCATTTT	CASSLGPYSNQPQHF
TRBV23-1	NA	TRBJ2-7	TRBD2	TGCGCCAGAAGCGGGGAGCCTACCTACGAGCAGTACTTC	CARSGEPTYEQYF
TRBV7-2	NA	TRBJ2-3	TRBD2	TGTGCCAGCAGCTTTAGCGGGGGGAAGACAGATACGCAGTATTTT	CASSFSGGKTDTQYF
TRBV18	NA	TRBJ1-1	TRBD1	TGTGCCAGCTCACCACGGGACAGAAACACTGAAGCTTTCTTT	CASSPRDRNTEAFF
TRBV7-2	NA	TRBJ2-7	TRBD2	TGTGCCAGCAGCTTAGATGGGGGACTAGCGAATAAGTACGAGCAGTACTTC	CASSLDGGLANKYEQYF